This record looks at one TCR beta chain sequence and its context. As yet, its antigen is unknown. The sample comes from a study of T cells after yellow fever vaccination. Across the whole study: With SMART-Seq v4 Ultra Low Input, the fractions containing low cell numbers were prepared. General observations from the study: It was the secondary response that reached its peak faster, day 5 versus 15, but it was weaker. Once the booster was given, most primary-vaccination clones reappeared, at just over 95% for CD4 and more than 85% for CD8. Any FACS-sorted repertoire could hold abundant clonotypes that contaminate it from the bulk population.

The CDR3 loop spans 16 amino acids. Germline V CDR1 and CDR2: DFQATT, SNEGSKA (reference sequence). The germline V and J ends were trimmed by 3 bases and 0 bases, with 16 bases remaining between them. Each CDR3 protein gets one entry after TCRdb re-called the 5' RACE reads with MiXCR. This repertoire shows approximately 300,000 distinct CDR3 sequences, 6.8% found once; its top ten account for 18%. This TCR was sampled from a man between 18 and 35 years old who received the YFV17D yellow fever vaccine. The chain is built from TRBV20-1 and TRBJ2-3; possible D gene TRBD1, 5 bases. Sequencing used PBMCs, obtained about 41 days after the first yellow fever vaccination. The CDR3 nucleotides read TGCAGTGCTAGGGCCACAGGCAAAACTAGCACAGATACGCAGTATTTT. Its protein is CSARATGKTSTDTQYF.